This T cell receptor (beta chain) was obtained from a study of shared clonotypes between healthy human individuals. In its sample, this clone was seen once. The antigen is not known. CD45RO negativity and positive selection for CCR7 defined naive CD8 cells, a population that excluded terminally differentiated effector memory CD45RA+ cells. Replicate PCRs for sorted subsets used around 190 ng DNA; this equaled about 30,000 T cell genomes. The table came from immunoSEQ multiplex PCR; TCRdb's copy has only in-frame clones and leaves some out. The data hold millions of clones, with around 96% observed a single time. Study observations and caveats: Genetic and exposure-history diversity was limited by the few donors. Clonotype sharing among the donors was expected to vary with sequencing depth.

Germline CDR1 reads MNHEY; CDR2 reads SMNVEV (reference sequence). Trimming pared 7 bases from V and 3 bases from J, leaving 13 bases between. CDR3 size: 13 residues. This chain links TRBV27 with TRBJ2-7, with a possible D match to TRBD1 (5 bases). The material sequenced was naive CD8+ T cells sorted from blood. This receptor was taken from a man aged 18 to 29 in good health. CDR3: CASTAGSHYEQYF. In DNA form, the CDR3 reads TGTGCCAGCACCGCAGGGTCTCACTACGAGCAGTACTTC.